Here is one TCR beta chain with its context. Antigen unknown. This specimen belongs to a study of identical twins. Whole-study results and caveats: While abundant cord blood beta clonotypes carried fewer insertions, memory repertoires showed no such pattern.

The CDR3 length is 15 residues. V gave up 4 bases and J gave up 1 base, with 15 bases separating them. The germline V gene has CDR1 DFQATT and CDR2 SNEGSKA (reference sequence). MiXCR, applied by TCRdb to the 5' RACE reads, yields one record per CDR3 protein. The profile shows hundreds of thousands of distinct CDR3 sequences, roughly an eighth of them singletons. Another study also made use of these data, one on yellow fever vaccine responses in identical twins. That study reports: Reportedly, twins showed a vaccine T cell response that looked partly convergent and partly personalized.

This rearrangement joins TRBV20-1 to TRBJ2-3, with D possibly being TRBD2 (5 bases). The sequence derives from a woman aged 18-30 years in good health. Specimen: PBMCs. DNA for the CDR3: TGCAGTGCTACCTCTAGCCCCTGGGGCACAGATACGCAGTATTTT. It is translated as CSATSSPWGTDTQYF.